A selection of T cell receptor beta chains follows, all from one sample in a study of blood T cell repertoires in COVID-19. The data were produced by immunoSEQ multiplex PCR, yet TCRdb's version contains in-frame clones alone and is incomplete. The table has about 280,000 clones, approximately 88% seen once. Sequenced input: peripheral blood. The receptor source for this set is a middle-aged man with acute or convalescent COVID-19. The conserved cysteine and the conserved F or W are not part of the CDR3 here. The order of the fields is J gene, V gene, CDR3 protein.

j_call: TRBJ1-1; v_call: TRBV19; cdr3_aa: ASSWRTEAF
j_call: TRBJ1-1; v_call: TRBV7-2; cdr3_aa: ASSWGHANTEAF
j_call: TRBJ2-1; v_call: TRBV19; cdr3_aa: ASRGGDRGYEQF
j_call: TRBJ1-1; v_call: TRBV5-1; cdr3_aa: ASSLSGVVTEAF
j_call: TRBJ1-2; v_call: TRBV13; cdr3_aa: VSSLGRVLHGYT
j_call: TRBJ1-2; v_call: TRBV23-1; cdr3_aa: ASSQSPPETDLYYGYT
j_call: TRBJ2-5; v_call: TRBV29-1; cdr3_aa: SVPRERAQY
j_call: TRBJ1-2; v_call: TRBV5-1; cdr3_aa: ASRSEDYGYT
j_call: TRBJ2-7; v_call: TRBV30; cdr3_aa: AWSGTLTQVKQY
j_call: TRBJ2-5; v_call: TRBV5-6; cdr3_aa: ASSFFRVLQETQY
j_call: TRBJ2-7; v_call: TRBV5-1; cdr3_aa: ASSLGQILDEQY
j_call: TRBJ2-1; v_call: TRBV9; cdr3_aa: ASSATGKWQF
j_call: TRBJ2-5; v_call: TRBV9; cdr3_aa: ASSVQGLAGETQY
j_call: TRBJ2-7; v_call: TRBV3-1/TRBV3-2; cdr3_aa: ASSPRGADDEQY
j_call: TRBJ2-2; v_call: TRBV10-3; cdr3_aa: AISEYREGGTGELF
j_call: TRBJ1-2; v_call: TRBV12-3/TRBV12-4; cdr3_aa: ASSTDRGYGYT
j_call: TRBJ1-2; v_call: TRBV6-4; cdr3_aa: ASSDGRGKGYT
j_call: TRBJ2-4; v_call: TRBV5-6; cdr3_aa: ASSSGTGNIQY
j_call: TRBJ1-3; v_call: TRBV11-1; cdr3_aa: ASSRRQSSGNTIY
j_call: TRBJ2-3; v_call: TRBV27; cdr3_aa: ASSNVGLAGGGTDTQY
j_call: TRBJ1-1; v_call: TRBV7-9; cdr3_aa: ASSFNRVAF
j_call: TRBJ2-2; v_call: TRBV6-5; cdr3_aa: ASSTGGQGTGELF
j_call: TRBJ1-1; v_call: TRBV7-3; cdr3_aa: ASSHGPRQGARSTEAF
j_call: TRBJ1-1; v_call: TRBV4-1; cdr3_aa: ASSQGDLAGKGF
j_call: TRBJ1-1; v_call: TRBV5-1; cdr3_aa: ASSLTAMNTEAF
j_call: TRBJ1-2; v_call: TRBV20-1; cdr3_aa: SASDSGYT
j_call: TRBJ2-1; v_call: TRBV6-6; cdr3_aa: ASSYSTRLEQF
j_call: TRBJ2-6; v_call: TRBV5-1; cdr3_aa: ASSLAVGSGANVLT
j_call: TRBJ1-5; v_call: TRBV7-3; cdr3_aa: ASSLNGQNNQPQH
j_call: TRBJ2-3; v_call: TRBV7-2; cdr3_aa: ASSLAGGIDTQY
j_call: TRBJ2-7; v_call: TRBV11-2; cdr3_aa: ASSQRTDYEQY
j_call: TRBJ2-1; v_call: TRBV7-7; cdr3_aa: ASSLDGLAGNEQF
j_call: TRBJ1-4; v_call: TRBV19; cdr3_aa: ASSKTGTLEKLF
j_call: TRBJ1-5; v_call: TRBV7-8; cdr3_aa: ASSPHNQPQH
j_call: TRBJ1-6; v_call: TRBV19; cdr3_aa: ASRRTGMLDNSPLH
j_call: TRBJ1-6; v_call: TRBV9; cdr3_aa: ASSAAGTVNSPLH
j_call: TRBJ1-4; v_call: TRBV18; cdr3_aa: ASSPRQGSEEKLF
j_call: TRBJ2-7; v_call: TRBV6-6; cdr3_aa: ASSRGGEPYEQY
j_call: TRBJ2-1; v_call: TRBV5-6; cdr3_aa: ASSLLGSGGSYNEQF
j_call: TRBJ1-5; v_call: TRBV5-4; cdr3_aa: ASSQDRAQPQH
j_call: TRBJ1-6; v_call: TRBV27; cdr3_aa: ASSLSTGAISPLH
j_call: TRBJ2-1; v_call: TRBV2; cdr3_aa: ASSEWRGGNEQF
j_call: TRBJ1-1; v_call: TRBV18; cdr3_aa: ASSPGGDTEAF
j_call: TRBJ1-4; v_call: TRBV15; cdr3_aa: ATSRGGRGTNEKLF
j_call: TRBJ1-2; v_call: TRBV5-1; cdr3_aa: ASSLETGTGYT
j_call: TRBJ2-3; v_call: TRBV10-1; cdr3_aa: ASSEPASGGTDTQY
j_call: TRBJ2-7; v_call: TRBV7-9; cdr3_aa: ASSLGAWREQY
j_call: TRBJ2-5; v_call: TRBV11-2; cdr3_aa: ASRLQGGETQY
j_call: TRBJ2-1; v_call: TRBV7-9; cdr3_aa: ASSSIRDRKGNEQF
j_call: TRBJ2-4; v_call: TRBV29-1; cdr3_aa: SVEDRAGGKNIQY
j_call: TRBJ1-1; v_call: TRBV5-1; cdr3_aa: ASSLDRGSAEAF
j_call: TRBJ2-6; v_call: TRBV18; cdr3_aa: ASSPGGAGANVLT
j_call: TRBJ2-3; v_call: TRBV29-1; cdr3_aa: SVPGSTDTQY
j_call: TRBJ1-1; v_call: TRBV30; cdr3_aa: AWSGQANTEAF
j_call: TRBJ2-7; v_call: TRBV2; cdr3_aa: ANTGTRPYEQY
j_call: TRBJ1-6; v_call: TRBV11-2; cdr3_aa: ASSPHPTGGDSPLH
j_call: TRBJ2-2; v_call: TRBV7-6; cdr3_aa: ASSPSSEENTGELF
j_call: TRBJ2-2; v_call: TRBV3-1/TRBV3-2; cdr3_aa: ASSPGGDTGELF
j_call: TRBJ2-1; v_call: TRBV7-6; cdr3_aa: ASTGGADNEQF